The T cell receptor beta chain under discussion was sequenced for a study of T cells expressing NK-cell markers. Whole-study context: Sequencing of TCR beta repertoires drew on sorted CD3+CD56+NKG2C+, CD3+CD56+NKG2C- and CD3+CD56-NKG2C+ T cells. Study-wide findings and caveats: Specificity for HCMV among expanded NKG2C+ T cell clones was not established. In several donors, dominant clonotypes made up about 25-60.1% of CD3+CD56-NKG2C+ cells.

For each CDR3 protein, TCRdb gives one entry from its re-call of the 5' RACE reads, without DNA. This sample contains approximately 380,000 distinct CDR3 sequences. As concerns this clonotype: Antigen unknown.

There are 17 residues in the CDR3. Germline assignment: CDR1 MNHEY and CDR2 SMNVEV (reference sequence). The specimen was blood T cells: a sorted CD56 or NKG2C T cell subset, CD4+ or CD8+ T cells, or bulk PBMC T cells (not recorded which). The chain couples TRBV27 to TRBJ2-7; TCRdb picks TRBD1, but there is no DNA to check that call. This receptor was taken from a man aged 18-75 years in good health. CDR3 protein: CASSRRPQGSGIVEQYF.